What follows is one TCR beta chain and its context. The data originate from a study of blood T cell repertoires in COVID-19. Study context: Italy, Spain and the United States were the sources of the convalescent and acute COVID-19 samples. The analysed material was cDNA or gDNA that came from T cells, B-cell-depleted T cells, or PBMCs.

Some clones are missing from TCRdb's copy, which holds only in-frame ones; the method was immunoSEQ multiplex PCR. The sample lists 250,000 or so clones, 84% occurring once. Per the germline V gene, CDR1 is KGHDR and CDR2 is SFDVKD. Deletions cut 5 bases from V and 8 bases from J, with 11 bases between. The CDR3 runs 12 residues. This TCR was sampled from a woman aged 40 to 49 who had recovered from COVID-19. Sample: peripheral blood. This sequence joins TRBV24-1 and TRBJ1-1; weak D call: TRBD1 (5 bases). CDR3 coding DNA: TGTGCCACCAGTGGGCAGACAGACGAAGCTTTCTTT. This encodes CATSGQTDEAFF.